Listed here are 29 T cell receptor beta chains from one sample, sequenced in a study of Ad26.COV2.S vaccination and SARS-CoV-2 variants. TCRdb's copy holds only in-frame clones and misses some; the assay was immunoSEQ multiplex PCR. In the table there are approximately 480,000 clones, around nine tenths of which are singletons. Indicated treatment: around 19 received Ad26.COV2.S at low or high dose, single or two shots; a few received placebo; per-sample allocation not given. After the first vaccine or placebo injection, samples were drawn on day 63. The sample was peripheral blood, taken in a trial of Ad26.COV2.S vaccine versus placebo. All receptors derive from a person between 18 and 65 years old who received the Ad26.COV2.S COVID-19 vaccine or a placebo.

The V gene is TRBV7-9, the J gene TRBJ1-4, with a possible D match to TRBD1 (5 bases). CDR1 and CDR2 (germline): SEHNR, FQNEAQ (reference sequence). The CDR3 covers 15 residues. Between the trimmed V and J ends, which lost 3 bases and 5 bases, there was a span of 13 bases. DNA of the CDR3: TGTGCCAGCAGCTTCACGGGGGGACTCAATGAAAAACTGTTTTTT. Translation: CASSFTGGLNEKLFF.

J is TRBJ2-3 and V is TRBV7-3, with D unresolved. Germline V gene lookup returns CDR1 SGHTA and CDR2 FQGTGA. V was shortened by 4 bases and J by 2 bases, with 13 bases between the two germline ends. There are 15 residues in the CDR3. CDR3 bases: TGTGCCAGCAGCTCCCTGCCGGGCGCCACAGATACGCAGTATTTT. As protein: CASSSLPGATDTQYF.

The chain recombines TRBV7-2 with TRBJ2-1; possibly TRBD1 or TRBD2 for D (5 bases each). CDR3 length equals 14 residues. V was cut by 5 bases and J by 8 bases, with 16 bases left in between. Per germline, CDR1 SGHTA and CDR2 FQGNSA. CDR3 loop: CASSPEGLGDEQFF. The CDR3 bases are TGTGCCAGCAGCCCAGAGGGGCTGGGGGATGAGCAGTTCTTC.

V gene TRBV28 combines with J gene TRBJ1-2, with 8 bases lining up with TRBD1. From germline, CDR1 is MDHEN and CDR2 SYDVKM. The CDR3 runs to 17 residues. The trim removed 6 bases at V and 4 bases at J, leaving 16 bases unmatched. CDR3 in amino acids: CASRPTRDRPSGYGYTF. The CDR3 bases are TGTGCCAGCAGACCAACACGGGACAGGCCCAGCGGCTATGGCTACACCTTC.

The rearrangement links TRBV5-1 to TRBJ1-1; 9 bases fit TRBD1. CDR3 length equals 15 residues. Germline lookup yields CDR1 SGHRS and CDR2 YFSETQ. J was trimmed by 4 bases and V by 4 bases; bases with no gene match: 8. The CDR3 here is CASSVGQGRVTEAFF. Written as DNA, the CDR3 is TGCGCCAGCAGCGTAGGACAGGGGAGGGTCACTGAAGCTTTCTTT.

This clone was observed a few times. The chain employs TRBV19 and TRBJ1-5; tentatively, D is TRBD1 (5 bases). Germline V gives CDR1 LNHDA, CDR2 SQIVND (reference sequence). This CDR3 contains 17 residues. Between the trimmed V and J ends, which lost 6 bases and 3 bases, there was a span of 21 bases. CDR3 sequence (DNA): TGTGCCAGTAGCTCCTCAAACCCGGGGCCTTACAATCAGCCCCAGCATTTT. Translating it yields CASSSSNPGPYNQPQHF.

CDR3 sequence reads: CASSYWTKAGIGYTF. CDR3 bases: TGTGCCAGCAGTTATTGGACGAAGGCGGGAATTGGCTACACCTTC. This rearrangement joins TRBV6-2 or TRBV6-3 to TRBJ1-2; D remains unclear. The germline CDR1 and CDR2 sequences are MNHEY and SVGEGT. Deletions cut 3 bases from V and 7 bases from J, with 18 bases between. The CDR3 loop spans 15 amino acids.

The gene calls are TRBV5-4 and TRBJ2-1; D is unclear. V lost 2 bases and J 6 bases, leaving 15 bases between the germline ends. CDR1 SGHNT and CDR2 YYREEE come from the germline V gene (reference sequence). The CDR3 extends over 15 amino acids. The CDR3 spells CASSFFASRTNEQFF. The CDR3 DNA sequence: TGTGCCAGCAGCTTTTTCGCCAGTCGAACCAATGAGCAGTTCTTC.

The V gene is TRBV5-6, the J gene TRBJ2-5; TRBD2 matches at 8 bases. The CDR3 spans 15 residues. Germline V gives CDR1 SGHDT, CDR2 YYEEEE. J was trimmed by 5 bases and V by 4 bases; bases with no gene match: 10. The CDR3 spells CASSPGTRGTETQYF. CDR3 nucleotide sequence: TGTGCCAGCAGCCCCGGGACTAGGGGCACGGAGACCCAGTACTTC.

CDR3 amino acids: CASTSGLAGLPNTGELFF. DNA of the CDR3: TGTGCCAGCACCTCGGGACTAGCGGGACTACCGAACACCGGGGAGCTGTTTTTT. This rearrangement joins TRBV7-2 to TRBJ2-2, with TRBD2 matching 13 bases. Germline trimming cut 7 bases from V and 0 bases from J; bases unmatched to any gene: 8. The CDR3 has 18 residues. Germline V lookup: CDR1 SGHTA, CDR2 FQGNSA. The variable domain in full, completed from reference TRBV7-2 and TRBJ2-2, reads GAGVSQSPSNKVTEKGKDVELRCDPISGHTALYWYRQSLGQGLEFLIYFQGNSAPDKSGLPSDRFSAERTGGSVSTLTIQRTQQEDSAVYLCASTSGLAGLPNTGELFFGEGSRLTVL.

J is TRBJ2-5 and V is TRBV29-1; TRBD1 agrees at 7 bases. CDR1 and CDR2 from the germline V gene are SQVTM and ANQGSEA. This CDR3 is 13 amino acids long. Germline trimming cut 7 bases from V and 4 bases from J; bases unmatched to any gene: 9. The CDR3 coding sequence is TGCAGCGGACAGGGTCTGGGAGCAGAGACCCAGTACTTC. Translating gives CSGQGLGAETQYF.

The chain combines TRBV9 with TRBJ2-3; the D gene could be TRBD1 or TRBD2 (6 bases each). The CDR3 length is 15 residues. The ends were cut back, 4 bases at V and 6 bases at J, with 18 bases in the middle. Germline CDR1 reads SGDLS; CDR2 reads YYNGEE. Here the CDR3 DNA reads TGTGCCAGCAGCAGGGGGGACAAGCTCTTGGATACGCAGTATTTT. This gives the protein CASSRGDKLLDTQYF.

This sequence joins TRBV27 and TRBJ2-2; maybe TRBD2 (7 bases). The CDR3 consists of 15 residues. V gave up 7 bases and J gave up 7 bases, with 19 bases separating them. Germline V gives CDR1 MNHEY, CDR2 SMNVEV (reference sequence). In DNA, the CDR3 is TGTGCCAGCAATGATGAGGGGGGGCCTAACGGGGAGCTGTTTTTT. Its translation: CASNDEGGPNGELFF.

Here the CDR3 reads CASSKFQEYNEQFF. The DNA of the CDR3 is TGTGCCAGCAGTAAATTTCAGGAATACAATGAGCAGTTCTTC. The chain has TRBV28 and TRBJ2-1; no reliable D call. The germline V gene has CDR1 MDHEN and CDR2 SYDVKM. The CDR3 consists of 14 residues. Trimming shortened V by 5 bases and J by 4 bases, and 12 bases separated the two germline ends. Variable domain in full (rest from reference TRBV28 and TRBJ2-1): DVKVTQSSRYLVKRTGEKVFLECVQDMDHENMFWYRQDPGLGLRLIYFSYDVKMKEKGDIPEGYSVSREKKERFSLILESASTNQTSMYLCASSKFQEYNEQFFGPGTRLTVL.

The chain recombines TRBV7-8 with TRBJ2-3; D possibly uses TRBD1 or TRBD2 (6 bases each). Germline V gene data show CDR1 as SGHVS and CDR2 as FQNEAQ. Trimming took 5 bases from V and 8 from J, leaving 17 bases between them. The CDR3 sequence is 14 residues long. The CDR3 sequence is CASSEVPGGGTQYF. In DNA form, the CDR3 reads TGTGCCAGCAGCGAGGTACCTGGAGGGGGTACGCAGTATTTT.

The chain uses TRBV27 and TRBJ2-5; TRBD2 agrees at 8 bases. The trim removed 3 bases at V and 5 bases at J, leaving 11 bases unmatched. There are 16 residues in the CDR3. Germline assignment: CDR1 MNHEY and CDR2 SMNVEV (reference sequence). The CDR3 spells CASSFNGLAGHETQYF. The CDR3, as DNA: TGTGCCAGCAGTTTCAATGGCCTAGCGGGTCACGAGACCCAGTACTTC.

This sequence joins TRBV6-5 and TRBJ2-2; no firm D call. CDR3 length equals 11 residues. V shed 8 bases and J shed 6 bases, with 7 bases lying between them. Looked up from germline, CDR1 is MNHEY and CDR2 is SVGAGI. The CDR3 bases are TGTGCCAGCCGTACATCCGGGGAGCTGTTTTTT. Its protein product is CASRTSGELFF.

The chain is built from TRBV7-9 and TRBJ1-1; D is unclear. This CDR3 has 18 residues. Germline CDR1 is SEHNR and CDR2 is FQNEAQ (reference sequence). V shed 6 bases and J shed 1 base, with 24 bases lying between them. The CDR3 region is CASSSAWKPGKGNTEAFF. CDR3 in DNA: TGTGCCAGCAGTTCCGCATGGAAACCGGGTAAGGGGAACACTGAAGCTTTCTTT.

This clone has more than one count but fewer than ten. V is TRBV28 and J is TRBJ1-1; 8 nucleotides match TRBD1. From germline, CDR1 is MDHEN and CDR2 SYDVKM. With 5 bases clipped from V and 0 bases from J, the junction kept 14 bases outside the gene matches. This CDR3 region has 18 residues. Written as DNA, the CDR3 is TGTGCCAGCAGTATTCAGGGCAGGGGGCGATTGATGAACACTGAAGCTTTCTTT. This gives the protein CASSIQGRGRLMNTEAFF.

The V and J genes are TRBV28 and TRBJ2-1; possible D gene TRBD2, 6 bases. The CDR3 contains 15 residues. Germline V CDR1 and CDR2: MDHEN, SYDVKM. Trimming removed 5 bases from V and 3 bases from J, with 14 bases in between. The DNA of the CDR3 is TGTGCCAGCAGTCCCATTCTGGGGGGCTACAATGAGCAGTTCTTC. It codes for CASSPILGGYNEQFF.

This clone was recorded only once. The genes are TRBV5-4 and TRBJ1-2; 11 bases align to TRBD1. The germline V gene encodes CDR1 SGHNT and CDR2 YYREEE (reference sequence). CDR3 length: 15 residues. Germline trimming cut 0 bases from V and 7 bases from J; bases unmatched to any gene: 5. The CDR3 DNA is TGTGCCAGCAGCTTGGGTGGGACAGGGGGTGGTGGCTACACCTTC. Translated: CASSLGGTGGGGYTF.

CDR3 region: CASSSPTLAPTEQYF. The DNA for the CDR3 is TGTGCCAGCAGCTCCCCCACTCTAGCGCCTACGGAGCAGTACTTC. The V call is TRBV27, the J call TRBJ2-7, with D possibly being TRBD2 (6 bases). This CDR3 is built from 15 residues. Germline V lookup: CDR1 MNHEY, CDR2 SMNVEV (reference sequence). V gave up 6 bases and J gave up 7 bases, with 22 bases separating them.

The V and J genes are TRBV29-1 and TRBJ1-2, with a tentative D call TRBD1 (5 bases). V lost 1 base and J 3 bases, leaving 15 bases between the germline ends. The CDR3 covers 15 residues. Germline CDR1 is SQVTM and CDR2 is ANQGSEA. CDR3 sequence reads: CSVEVPGDLDYGYTF. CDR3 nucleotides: TGCAGCGTTGAAGTTCCCGGGGACTTAGACTATGGCTACACCTTC.

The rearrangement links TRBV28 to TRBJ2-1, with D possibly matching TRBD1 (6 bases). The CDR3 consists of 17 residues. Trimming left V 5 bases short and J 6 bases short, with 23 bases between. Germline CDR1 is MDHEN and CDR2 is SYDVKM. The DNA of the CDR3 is TGTGCCAGCAGTCGCCCGCTACAGGGAGCCCTTTTCAATGAGCAGTTCTTC. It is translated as CASSRPLQGALFNEQFF. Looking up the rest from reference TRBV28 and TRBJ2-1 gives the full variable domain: DVKVTQSSRYLVKRTGEKVFLECVQDMDHENMFWYRQDPGLGLRLIYFSYDVKMKEKGDIPEGYSVSREKKERFSLILESASTNQTSMYLCASSRPLQGALFNEQFFGPGTRLTVL.

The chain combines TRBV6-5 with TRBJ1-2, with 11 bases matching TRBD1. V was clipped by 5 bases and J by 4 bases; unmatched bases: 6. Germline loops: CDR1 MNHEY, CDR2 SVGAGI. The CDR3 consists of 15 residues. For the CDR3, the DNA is TGTGCCAGCAGTCCAGGGACAGGGGGGCCCTATGGCTACACCTTC. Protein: CASSPGTGGPYGYTF.

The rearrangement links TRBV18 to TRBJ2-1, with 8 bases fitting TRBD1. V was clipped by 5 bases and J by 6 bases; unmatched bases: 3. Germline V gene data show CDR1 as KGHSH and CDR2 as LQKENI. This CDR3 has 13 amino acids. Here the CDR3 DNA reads TGTGCCAGCTCATCGGACAGGGCCAATGAGCAGTTCTTC. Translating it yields CASSSDRANEQFF.

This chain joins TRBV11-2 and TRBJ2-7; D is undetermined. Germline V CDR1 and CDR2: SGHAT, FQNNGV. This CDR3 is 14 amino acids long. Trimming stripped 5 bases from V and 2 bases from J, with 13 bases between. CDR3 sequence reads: CASSQHRRPYEQYF. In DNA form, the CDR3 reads TGTGCCAGCAGCCAACACCGGAGACCCTACGAGCAGTACTTC. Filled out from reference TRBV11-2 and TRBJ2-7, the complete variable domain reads EAGVAQSPRYKIIEKRQSVAFWCNPISGHATLYWYQQILGQGPKLLIQFQNNGVVDDSQLPKDRFSAERLKGVDSTLKIQPAKLEDSAVYLCASSQHRRPYEQYFGPGTRLTVT.

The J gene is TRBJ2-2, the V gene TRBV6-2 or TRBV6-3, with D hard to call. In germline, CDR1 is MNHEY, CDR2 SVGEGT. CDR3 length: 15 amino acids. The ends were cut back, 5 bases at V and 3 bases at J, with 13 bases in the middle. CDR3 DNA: TGTGCCAGCAGTCGGGTAGGAGCCCACACCGGGGAGCTGTTTTTT. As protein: CASSRVGAHTGELFF.

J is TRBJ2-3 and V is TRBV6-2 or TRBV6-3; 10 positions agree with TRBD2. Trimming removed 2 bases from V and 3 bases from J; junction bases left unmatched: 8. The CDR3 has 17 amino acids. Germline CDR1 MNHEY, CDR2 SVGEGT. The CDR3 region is CASSYGLGSGRTDTQYF. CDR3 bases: TGTGCCAGCAGTTACGGATTGGGTAGCGGGAGGACAGATACGCAGTATTTT.